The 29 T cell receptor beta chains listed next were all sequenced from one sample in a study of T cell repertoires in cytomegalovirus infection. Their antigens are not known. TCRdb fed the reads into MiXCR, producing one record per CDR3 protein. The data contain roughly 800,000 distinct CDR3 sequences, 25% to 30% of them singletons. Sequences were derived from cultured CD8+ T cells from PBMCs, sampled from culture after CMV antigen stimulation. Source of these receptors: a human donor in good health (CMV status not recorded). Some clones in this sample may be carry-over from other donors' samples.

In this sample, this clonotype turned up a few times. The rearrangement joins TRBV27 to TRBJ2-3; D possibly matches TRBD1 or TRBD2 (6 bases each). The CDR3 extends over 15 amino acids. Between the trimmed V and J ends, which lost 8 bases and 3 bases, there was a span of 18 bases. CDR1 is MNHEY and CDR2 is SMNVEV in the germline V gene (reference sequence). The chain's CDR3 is CASQLGGLGTDTQYF. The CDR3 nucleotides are TGTGCCAGCCAATTGGGGGGCCTGGGAACAGATACGCAGTATTTT.

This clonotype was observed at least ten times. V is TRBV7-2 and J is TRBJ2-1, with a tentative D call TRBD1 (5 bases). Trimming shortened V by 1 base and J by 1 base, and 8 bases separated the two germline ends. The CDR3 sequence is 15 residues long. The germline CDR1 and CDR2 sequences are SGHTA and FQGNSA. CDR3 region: CASSLVRVSYNEQFF. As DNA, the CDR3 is TGTGCCAGCAGCTTAGTCAGGGTATCCTACAATGAGCAGTTCTTC.

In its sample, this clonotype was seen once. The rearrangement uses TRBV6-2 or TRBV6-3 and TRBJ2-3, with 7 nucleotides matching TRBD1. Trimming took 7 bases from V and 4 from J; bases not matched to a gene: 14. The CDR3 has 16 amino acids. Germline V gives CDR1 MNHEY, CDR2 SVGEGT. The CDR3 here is CASISRQGEGSDTQYF. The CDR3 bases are TGTGCCAGCATATCCAGACAGGGCGAGGGGTCAGATACGCAGTATTTT.

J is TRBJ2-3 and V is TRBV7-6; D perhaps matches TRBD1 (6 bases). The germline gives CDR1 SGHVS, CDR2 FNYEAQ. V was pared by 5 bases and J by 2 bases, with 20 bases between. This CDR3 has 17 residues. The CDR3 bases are TGTGCCAGCAGCGGACGGTCCGGGACACAACTCACAGATACGCAGTATTTT. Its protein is CASSGRSGTQLTDTQYF.

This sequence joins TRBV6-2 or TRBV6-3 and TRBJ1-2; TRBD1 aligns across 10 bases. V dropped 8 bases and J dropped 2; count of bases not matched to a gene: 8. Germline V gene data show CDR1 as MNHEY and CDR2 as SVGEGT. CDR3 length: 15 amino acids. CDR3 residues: CASVSGTGDNYGYTF. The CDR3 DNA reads TGTGCCAGCGTTTCCGGGACAGGGGACAACTATGGCTACACCTTC.

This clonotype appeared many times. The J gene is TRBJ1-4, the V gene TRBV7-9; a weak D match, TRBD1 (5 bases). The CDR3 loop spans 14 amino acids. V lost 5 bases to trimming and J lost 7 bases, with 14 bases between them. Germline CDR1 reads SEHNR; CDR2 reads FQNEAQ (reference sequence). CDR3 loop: CASSIRDDGEKLFF. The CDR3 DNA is TGTGCCAGCAGCATCCGGGACGATGGTGAAAAACTGTTTTTT.

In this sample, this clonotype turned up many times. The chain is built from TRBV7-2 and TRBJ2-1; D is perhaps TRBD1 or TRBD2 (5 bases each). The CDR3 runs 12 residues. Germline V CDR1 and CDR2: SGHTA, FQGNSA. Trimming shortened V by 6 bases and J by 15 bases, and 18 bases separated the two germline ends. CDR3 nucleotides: TGTGCCAGCAGTTATAACCCGGGACGACCGTTCTTC. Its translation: CASSYNPGRPFF.

The CDR3 loop reads CSVESSPPEGGYGYTF. The CDR3 DNA follows: TGCAGCGTTGAATCGAGCCCCCCCGAGGGCGGCTATGGCTACACCTTC. This chain connects TRBV29-1 to TRBJ1-2; no reliable D call. Per germline, CDR1 SQVTM and CDR2 ANQGSEA. V was cut by 2 bases and J by 4 bases, with 20 bases left in between. The CDR3 totals 16 residues.

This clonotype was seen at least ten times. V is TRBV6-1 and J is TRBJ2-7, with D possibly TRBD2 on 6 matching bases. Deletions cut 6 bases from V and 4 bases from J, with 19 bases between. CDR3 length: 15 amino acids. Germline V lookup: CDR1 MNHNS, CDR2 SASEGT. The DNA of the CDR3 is TGTGCCAGCAGCCACCTCGCGGGAACCAAGTACGAGCAGTACTTC. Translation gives CASSHLAGTKYEQYF.

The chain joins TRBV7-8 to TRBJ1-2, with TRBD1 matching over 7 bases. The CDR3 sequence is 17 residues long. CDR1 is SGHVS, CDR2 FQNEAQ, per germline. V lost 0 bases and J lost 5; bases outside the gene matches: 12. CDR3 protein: CASSLARDRPIGYGYTF. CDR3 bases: TGTGCCAGCAGCTTAGCGAGGGACAGACCCATAGGGTATGGCTACACCTTC.

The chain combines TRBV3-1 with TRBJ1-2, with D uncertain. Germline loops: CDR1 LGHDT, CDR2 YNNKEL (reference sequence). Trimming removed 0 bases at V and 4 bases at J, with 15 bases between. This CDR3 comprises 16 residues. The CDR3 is CASSQELVRDPYGYTF. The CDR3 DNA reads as TGTGCCAGCAGCCAAGAATTAGTCCGGGATCCCTATGGCTACACCTTC.

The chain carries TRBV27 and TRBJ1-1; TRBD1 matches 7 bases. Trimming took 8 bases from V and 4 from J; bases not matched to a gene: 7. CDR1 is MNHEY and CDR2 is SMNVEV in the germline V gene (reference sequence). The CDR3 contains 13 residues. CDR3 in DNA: TGTGCCAGCCACGACAGGGCAAGCACTGAAGCTTTCTTT. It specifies CASHDRASTEAFF.

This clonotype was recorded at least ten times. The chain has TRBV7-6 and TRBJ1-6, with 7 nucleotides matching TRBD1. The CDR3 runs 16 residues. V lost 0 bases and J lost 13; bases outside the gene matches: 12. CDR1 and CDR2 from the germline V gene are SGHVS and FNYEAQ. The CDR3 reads CASSLAVGRGQAPLHF. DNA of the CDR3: TGTGCCAGCAGCTTAGCAGTTGGAAGGGGGCAGGCGCCCCTCCACTTT.

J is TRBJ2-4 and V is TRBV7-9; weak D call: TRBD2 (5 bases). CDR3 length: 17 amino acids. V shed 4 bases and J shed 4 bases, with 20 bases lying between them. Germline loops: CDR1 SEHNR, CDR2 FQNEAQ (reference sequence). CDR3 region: CASSSSSSATEKNIQYF. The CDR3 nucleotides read TGTGCCAGCAGCTCCTCTAGTAGCGCGACGGAAAAAAACATTCAGTACTTC.

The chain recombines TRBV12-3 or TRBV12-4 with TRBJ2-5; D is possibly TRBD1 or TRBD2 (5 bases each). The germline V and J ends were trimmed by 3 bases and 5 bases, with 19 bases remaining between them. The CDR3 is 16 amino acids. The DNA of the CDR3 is TGTGCCAGCAGTTTTATTCCCGGGGCCGGAGAGGAGACCCAGTACTTC. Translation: CASSFIPGAGEETQYF.

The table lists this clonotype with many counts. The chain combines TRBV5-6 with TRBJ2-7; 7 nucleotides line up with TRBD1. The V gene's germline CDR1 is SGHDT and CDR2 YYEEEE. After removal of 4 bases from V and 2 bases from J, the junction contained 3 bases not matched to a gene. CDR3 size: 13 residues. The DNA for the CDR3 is TGTGCCAGCAGCCAAGGGACAGCCTACGAGCAGTACTTC. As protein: CASSQGTAYEQYF.

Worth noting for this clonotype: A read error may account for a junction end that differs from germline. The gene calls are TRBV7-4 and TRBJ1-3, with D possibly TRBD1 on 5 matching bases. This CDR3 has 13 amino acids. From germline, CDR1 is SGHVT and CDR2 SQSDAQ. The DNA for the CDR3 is TGTCCCAGCGGGGGTGCGGCTGGAAACACCATATATTTT. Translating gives CPSGGAAGNTIYF.

The CDR3 nucleotides are TGTGCCAGCAGTCCGAGACAGGGATTCTACGAGCAGTACGTC. Its translation: CASSPRQGFYEQYV. The chain couples TRBV27 to TRBJ2-7, with TRBD1 matching over 7 bases. The CDR3 spans 14 residues. The V segment lost 5 bases and the J segment 3 bases; nucleotides outside the gene matches: 7. Germline loops: CDR1 MNHEY, CDR2 SMNVEV (reference sequence).

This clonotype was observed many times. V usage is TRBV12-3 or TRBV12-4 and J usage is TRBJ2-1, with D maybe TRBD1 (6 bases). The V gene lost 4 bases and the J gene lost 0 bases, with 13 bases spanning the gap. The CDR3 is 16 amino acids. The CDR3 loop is CASSSGTPSSYNEQFF. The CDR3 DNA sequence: TGTGCCAGCAGTTCCGGGACACCCAGCTCCTACAATGAGCAGTTCTTC.

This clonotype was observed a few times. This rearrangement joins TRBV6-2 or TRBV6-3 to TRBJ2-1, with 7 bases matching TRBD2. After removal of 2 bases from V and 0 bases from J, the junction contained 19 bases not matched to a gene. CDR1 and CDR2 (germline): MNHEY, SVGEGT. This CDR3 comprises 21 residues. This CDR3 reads CASSYKRGWGIAPYSYNEQFF. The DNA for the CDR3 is TGTGCCAGCAGTTACAAGCGGGGCTGGGGGATAGCGCCTTACTCCTACAATGAGCAGTTCTTC.

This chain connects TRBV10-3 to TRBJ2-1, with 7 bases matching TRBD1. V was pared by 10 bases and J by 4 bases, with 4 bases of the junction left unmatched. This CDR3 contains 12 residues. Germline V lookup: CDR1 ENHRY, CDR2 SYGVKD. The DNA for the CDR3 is TGTGCCACTAGGGACAGATACAATGAGCAGTTCTTC. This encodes CATRDRYNEQFF.

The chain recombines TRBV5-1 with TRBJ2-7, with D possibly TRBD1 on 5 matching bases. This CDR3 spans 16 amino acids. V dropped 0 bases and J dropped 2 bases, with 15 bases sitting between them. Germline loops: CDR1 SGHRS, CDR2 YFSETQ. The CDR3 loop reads CASSLGVTEVAYEQYF. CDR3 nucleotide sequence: TGCGCCAGCAGCTTGGGAGTGACAGAAGTAGCCTACGAGCAGTACTTC.

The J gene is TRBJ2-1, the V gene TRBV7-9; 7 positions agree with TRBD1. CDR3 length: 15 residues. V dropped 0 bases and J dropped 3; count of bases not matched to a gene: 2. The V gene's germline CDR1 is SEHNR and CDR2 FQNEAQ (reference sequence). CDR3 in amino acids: CASSLATGLYNEQFF. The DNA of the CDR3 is TGTGCCAGCAGCTTAGCGACAGGGCTCTACAATGAGCAGTTCTTC.

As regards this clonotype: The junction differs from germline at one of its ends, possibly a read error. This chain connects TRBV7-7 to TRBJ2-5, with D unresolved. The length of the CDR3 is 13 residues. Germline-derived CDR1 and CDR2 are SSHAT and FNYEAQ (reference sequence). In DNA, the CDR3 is TGTGCTAGCAGCCGCCGTACTGAAGAGACCCAGTACTTC. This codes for CASSRRTEETQYF.

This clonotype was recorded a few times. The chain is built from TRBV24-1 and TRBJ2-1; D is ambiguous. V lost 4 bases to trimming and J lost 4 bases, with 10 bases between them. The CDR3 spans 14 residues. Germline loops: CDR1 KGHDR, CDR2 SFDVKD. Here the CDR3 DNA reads TGTGCCACCAGTGACCCGGACGGTTACAATGAGCAGTTCTTC. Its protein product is CATSDPDGYNEQFF.

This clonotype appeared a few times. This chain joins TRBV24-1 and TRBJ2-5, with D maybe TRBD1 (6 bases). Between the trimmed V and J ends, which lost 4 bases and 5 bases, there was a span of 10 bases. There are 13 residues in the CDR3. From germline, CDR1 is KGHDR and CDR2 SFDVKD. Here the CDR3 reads CATSEWGLETQYF. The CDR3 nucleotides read TGTGCCACCAGTGAGTGGGGGCTGGAGACCCAGTACTTC.

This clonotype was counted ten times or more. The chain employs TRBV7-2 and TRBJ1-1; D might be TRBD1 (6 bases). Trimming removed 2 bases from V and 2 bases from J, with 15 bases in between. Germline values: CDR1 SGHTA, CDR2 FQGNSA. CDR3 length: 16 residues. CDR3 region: CASSLNRASINTEAFF. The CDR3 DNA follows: TGTGCCAGCAGCTTAAACAGGGCTTCAATAAACACTGAAGCTTTCTTT.

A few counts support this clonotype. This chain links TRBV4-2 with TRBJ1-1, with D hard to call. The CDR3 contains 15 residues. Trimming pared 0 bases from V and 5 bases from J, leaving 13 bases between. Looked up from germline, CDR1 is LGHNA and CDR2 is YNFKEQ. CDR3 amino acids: CASSQDLGKKTEAFF. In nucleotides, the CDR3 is TGTGCCAGCAGCCAAGATTTGGGTAAGAAAACTGAAGCTTTCTTT.

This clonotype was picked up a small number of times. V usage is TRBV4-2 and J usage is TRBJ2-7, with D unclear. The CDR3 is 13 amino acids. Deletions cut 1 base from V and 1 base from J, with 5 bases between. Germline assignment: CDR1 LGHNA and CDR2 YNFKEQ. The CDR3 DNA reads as TGTGCCAGCAGCCAAGGGCCATCCTACGAGCAGTACGTC. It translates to CASSQGPSYEQYV.